The sequence of this T cell receptor beta chain was determined in a study of Tregs in tolerant kidney transplant recipients. Study-wide points: Validation in larger populations is needed because few patients were studied.

A word on this clone: Its matching antigen is unknown.

Libraries were prepared by immunoSEQ multiplex PCR; TCRdb keeps only in-frame clonotypes and omits some of them. The sample includes around 16,000 clones, about 92% of them seen just once. The CDR3 has 14 amino acids. In germline, CDR1 is MNHEY, CDR2 SMNVEV (reference sequence). Trimming cost V 4 bases and J 6 bases; bases outside gene matches: 2. CD4+CD25+CD127- Tregs, CD4+CD25- non-Tregs, CD4 and CD8 cells were sorted. The gene calls are TRBV27 and TRBJ1-6, with TRBD1 identical over 8 bases. The clonotype originates from a human donor in good health. The sequenced sample was CD8+ T cells from blood. CDR3 protein: CASSWTGTNSPLHF. Here the CDR3 DNA reads TGTGCCAGCAGTTGGACAGGGACTAATTCACCCCTCCACTTT.